These T cell receptor beta chains were read from a single sample in a study of T cells in Graves' hyperthyroidism and ophthalmopathy. Each CDR3 protein is one row after TCRdb ran MiXCR on the multiplex PCR reads. The sample lists about 560,000 distinct CDR3 sequences; around 15% were seen once. The sequenced material came from blood. These receptors originate from a woman aged 40 to 50 with Graves' hyperthyroidism. The CDR3 runs from the conserved cysteine through the conserved F or W. Fields, in order: J gene, clone size, V gene, D gene, CDR3 protein, CDR3 DNA. A D gene is named only where the DNA matches it firmly. Size is omitted from some rows. Given values are once, few, many or a class for expanded clones.

J gene: TRBJ2-5
clone size: many
V gene: TRBV27
D gene: .
CDR3 protein: CASRNLGLYQETQYF
CDR3 DNA: TGTGCCAGCAGGAATCTCGGGTTGTACCAAGAGACCCAGTACTTC

J gene: TRBJ1-4
clone size: many
V gene: TRBV28
D gene: TRBD1
CDR3 protein: CASSSGGVGEKLFF
CDR3 DNA: TGTGCCAGCAGTTCAGGGGGCGTTGGGGAAAAACTGTTTTTT

J gene: TRBJ2-7
clone size: many
V gene: TRBV6-1
D gene: TRBD2
CDR3 protein: CASRRTSGSYEQYF
CDR3 DNA: TGTGCCAGCAGGCGGACTAGCGGGAGCTACGAGCAGTACTTC

J gene: TRBJ2-2
clone size: many
V gene: TRBV11-3
D gene: TRBD1
CDR3 protein: CASSLRSGGTGELFF
CDR3 DNA: TGTGCCAGCAGCTTGCGTTCAGGGGGCACCGGGGAGCTGTTTTTT

J gene: TRBJ2-5
clone size: many
V gene: TRBV7-6
D gene: .
CDR3 protein: CASSPRGGQSGETQYF
CDR3 DNA: TGTGCCAGCAGCCCAAGGGGGGGGCAGTCTGGAGAGACCCAGTACTTC

J gene: TRBJ2-1
clone size: many
V gene: TRBV2
D gene: TRBD2
CDR3 protein: CASRRLAGYNEQFF
CDR3 DNA: TGTGCCAGCAGAAGACTAGCGGGCTACAATGAGCAGTTCTTC

J gene: TRBJ2-3
clone size: .
V gene: TRBV20-1
D gene: TRBD2
CDR3 protein: CSARDVAGGGLDTQYF
CDR3 DNA: TGCAGTGCTAGAGATGTGGCGGGAGGGGGCTTAGATACGCAGTATTTT

J gene: TRBJ2-1
clone size: .
V gene: TRBV20-1
D gene: TRBD2
CDR3 protein: CSARSGSDSSYNEQFF
CDR3 DNA: TGCAGTGCTAGAAGCGGGAGTGATAGCTCCTACAATGAGCAGTTCTTC

J gene: TRBJ2-1
clone size: many
V gene: TRBV11-2
D gene: .
CDR3 protein: CASSLLSGRYNEQFF
CDR3 DNA: TGTGCCAGCAGCTTACTTTCCGGGCGATACAATGAGCAGTTCTTC

J gene: TRBJ2-1
clone size: .
V gene: TRBV24-1
D gene: TRBD1
CDR3 protein: CATSDPGQGKTEQFF
CDR3 DNA: TGTGCCACCAGTGATCCAGGACAGGGTAAGACTGAGCAGTTCTTC

J gene: TRBJ1-3
clone size: many
V gene: TRBV3-1
D gene: .
CDR3 protein: CASSRQGSGNTIYF
CDR3 DNA: TGTGCCAGCAGCCGGCAGGGGTCTGGAAACACCATATATTTT

J gene: TRBJ2-5
clone size: .
V gene: TRBV5-1
D gene: .
CDR3 protein: CASSSGSLAETQYF
CDR3 DNA: TGCGCCAGCAGCTCCGGGAGTCTCGCGGAGACCCAGTACTTC

J gene: TRBJ1-2
clone size: .
V gene: TRBV18
D gene: .
CDR3 protein: CASSPVPESAYGYTF
CDR3 DNA: TGTGCCAGCTCACCAGTCCCGGAGAGCGCTTATGGCTACACCTTC

J gene: TRBJ1-4
clone size: .
V gene: TRBV6-1
D gene: TRBD1
CDR3 protein: CASRGQGVIEKLFF
CDR3 DNA: TGTGCCAGCAGGGGACAGGGGGTGATAGAAAAACTGTTTTTT

J gene: TRBJ1-2
clone size: .
V gene: TRBV29-1
D gene: TRBD1
CDR3 protein: CSATGGDFYGYTF
CDR3 DNA: TGCAGCGCCACAGGGGGCGATTTCTATGGCTACACCTTC

J gene: TRBJ2-3
clone size: few
V gene: TRBV20-1
D gene: .
CDR3 protein: CSASRAGTGTDTQYF
CDR3 DNA: TGCAGTGCTAGTAGGGCGGGAACGGGCACAGATACGCAGTATTTT

J gene: TRBJ2-7
clone size: few
V gene: TRBV7-6
D gene: .
CDR3 protein: CASSFELSGAGPYEQYF
CDR3 DNA: TGTGCCAGCAGCTTTGAGTTGTCCGGGGCAGGCCCCTACGAGCAGTACTTC

J gene: TRBJ2-7
clone size: .
V gene: TRBV10-1
D gene: TRBD1
CDR3 protein: CASSPDREYEQYF
CDR3 DNA: TGCGCCAGCAGCCCTGACAGGGAATACGAGCAGTACTTC

J gene: TRBJ2-3
clone size: many
V gene: TRBV28
D gene: .
CDR3 protein: CASSDPLGLASDTQYF
CDR3 DNA: TGTGCCAGCAGTGATCCACTAGGACTTGCCTCAGATACGCAGTATTTT

J gene: TRBJ2-1
clone size: many
V gene: TRBV30
D gene: .
CDR3 protein: CAWSVNNNEQFF
CDR3 DNA: TGTGCCTGGAGTGTGAACAACAATGAGCAGTTCTTC

J gene: TRBJ1-3
clone size: .
V gene: TRBV5-1
D gene: TRBD1
CDR3 protein: CASSRGQVSGNTIYF
CDR3 DNA: TGCGCCAGCAGCAGAGGACAGGTATCTGGAAACACCATATATTTT

J gene: TRBJ2-1
clone size: .
V gene: TRBV19
D gene: TRBD1
CDR3 protein: CASATGSGNEQFF
CDR3 DNA: TGTGCCAGTGCGACAGGGAGCGGTAATGAGCAGTTCTTC

J gene: TRBJ2-7
clone size: many
V gene: TRBV2
D gene: .
CDR3 protein: CASSALGGSYEQYF
CDR3 DNA: TGTGCCAGCAGTGCCCTAGGGGGCTCCTACGAGCAGTACTTC

J gene: TRBJ2-3
clone size: many
V gene: TRBV28
D gene: .
CDR3 protein: CASRQGRDTQYF
CDR3 DNA: TGTGCCAGCAGACAGGGACGAGATACGCAGTATTTT

J gene: TRBJ2-7
clone size: many
V gene: TRBV12-3/TRBV12-4
D gene: .
CDR3 protein: CASSIQGDEQYF
CDR3 DNA: TGTGCCAGCAGTATCCAGGGTGACGAGCAGTACTTC

J gene: TRBJ1-1
clone size: few
V gene: TRBV19
D gene: .
CDR3 protein: CASKKDLNTEAFF
CDR3 DNA: TGTGCCAGTAAAAAGGACCTGAACACTGAAGCTTTCTTT

J gene: TRBJ2-7
clone size: many
V gene: TRBV14
D gene: .
CDR3 protein: CASSQDRDVYEQYF
CDR3 DNA: TGTGCCAGCAGCCAAGATCGGGACGTTTACGAGCAGTACTTC

J gene: TRBJ2-1
clone size: many
V gene: TRBV30
D gene: TRBD2
CDR3 protein: CAWSVRSAGGLGAYNEQFF
CDR3 DNA: TGTGCCTGGAGTGTACGGTCAGCGGGAGGGCTGGGCGCCTACAATGAGCAGTTCTTC

J gene: TRBJ2-3
clone size: many
V gene: TRBV10-1
D gene: .
CDR3 protein: CASSESTGQLTDTQYF
CDR3 DNA: TGCGCCAGCAGTGAGTCGACGGGGCAACTCACAGATACGCAGTATTTT

J gene: TRBJ1-2
clone size: .
V gene: TRBV10-3
D gene: .
CDR3 protein: CAIQQTDYGYTF
CDR3 DNA: TGTGCCATCCAACAGACAGACTATGGCTACACCTTC

J gene: TRBJ1-3
clone size: many
V gene: TRBV28
D gene: .
CDR3 protein: CASSLLTASGNTIYF
CDR3 DNA: TGTGCCAGCAGTCTATTGACAGCCTCTGGAAACACCATATATTTT

J gene: TRBJ1-4
clone size: .
V gene: TRBV15
D gene: TRBD1
CDR3 protein: CATSRDYGTGDEKLFF
CDR3 DNA: TGTGCCACCAGCAGAGATTACGGGACAGGTGATGAAAAACTGTTTTTT

J gene: TRBJ1-4
clone size: .
V gene: TRBV12-3/TRBV12-4
D gene: TRBD1
CDR3 protein: CASSFLDRDIKKLFF
CDR3 DNA: TGTGCCAGCAGTTTCTTGGACAGGGATATCAAAAAACTGTTTTTT

J gene: TRBJ2-7
clone size: few
V gene: TRBV24-1
D gene: TRBD1
CDR3 protein: CATSEPGTGDEQYF
CDR3 DNA: TGTGCCACCAGTGAACCCGGGACAGGGGACGAGCAGTACTTC

J gene: TRBJ2-7
clone size: many
V gene: TRBV2
D gene: .
CDR3 protein: CASSDMERYEQYF
CDR3 DNA: TGTGCCAGCAGTGATATGGAGCGATACGAGCAGTACTTC

J gene: TRBJ1-1
clone size: .
V gene: TRBV5-1
D gene: .
CDR3 protein: CASSLDGRSGTEAFF
CDR3 DNA: TGCGCCAGCAGCTTGGATGGCAGGTCTGGGACTGAAGCTTTCTTT

J gene: TRBJ1-1
clone size: many
V gene: TRBV27
D gene: .
CDR3 protein: CASSHLLSHVGSEAFF
CDR3 DNA: TGTGCCAGCAGCCACCTCCTGTCCCACGTGGGGAGTGAAGCTTTCTTT

J gene: TRBJ1-2
clone size: many
V gene: TRBV11-2
D gene: .
CDR3 protein: CASSNKRTPHGYTF
CDR3 DNA: TGTGCCAGCAGCAACAAACGAACGCCGCATGGCTACACCTTC

J gene: TRBJ2-1
clone size: many
V gene: TRBV7-2
D gene: TRBD2
CDR3 protein: CASTNPTTGGPYNEQFF
CDR3 DNA: TGTGCCAGCACCAATCCAACCACGGGAGGGCCCTACAATGAGCAGTTCTTC

J gene: TRBJ2-3
clone size: few
V gene: TRBV5-1
D gene: TRBD1
CDR3 protein: CASSLGWTGIADTQYF
CDR3 DNA: TGCGCCAGCAGCTTGGGTTGGACAGGAATAGCAGATACGCAGTATTTT

J gene: TRBJ2-2
clone size: .
V gene: TRBV7-9
D gene: .
CDR3 protein: CASSYPTTGGELFF
CDR3 DNA: TGTGCCAGCAGCTACCCGACAACCGGCGGGGAGCTGTTTTTT

J gene: TRBJ2-3
clone size: few
V gene: TRBV24-1
D gene: .
CDR3 protein: CATSKENTDTQYF
CDR3 DNA: TGTGCCACCAGTAAGGAAAACACAGATACGCAGTATTTT

J gene: TRBJ2-7
clone size: .
V gene: TRBV14
D gene: .
CDR3 protein: CASSQWSYEQYF
CDR3 DNA: TGTGCCAGCAGCCAATGGAGCTACGAGCAGTACTTC

J gene: TRBJ1-4
clone size: many
V gene: TRBV28
D gene: TRBD1
CDR3 protein: CASSPGTGWGEKLFF
CDR3 DNA: TGTGCCAGCAGCCCCGGGACAGGGTGGGGAGAAAAACTGTTTTTT

J gene: TRBJ1-4
clone size: .
V gene: TRBV5-1
D gene: .
CDR3 protein: CASGTGTSNEKLFF
CDR3 DNA: TGCGCCAGCGGTACCGGGACATCGAATGAAAAACTGTTTTTT

J gene: TRBJ2-4
clone size: many
V gene: TRBV2
D gene: .
CDR3 protein: CASSDLGPLAKNIQYF
CDR3 DNA: TGTGCCAGCAGTGACCTGGGACCTCTAGCCAAAAACATTCAGTACTTC

J gene: TRBJ1-1
clone size: .
V gene: TRBV6-2/TRBV6-3
D gene: .
CDR3 protein: CASSTGEGRNTEAFF
CDR3 DNA: TGTGCCAGCAGTACTGGGGAGGGACGGAACACTGAAGCTTTCTTT

J gene: TRBJ2-3
clone size: many
V gene: TRBV11-1
D gene: .
CDR3 protein: CASSPVAITDTQYF
CDR3 DNA: TGTGCCAGCAGCCCCGTAGCCATCACAGATACGCAGTATTTT

J gene: TRBJ2-3
clone size: .
V gene: TRBV5-1
D gene: TRBD2
CDR3 protein: CASSLEGLAGGATDTQYF
CDR3 DNA: TGCGCCAGCAGCTTGGAAGGACTAGCGGGAGGGGCGACAGATACGCAGTATTTT

J gene: TRBJ2-3
clone size: few
V gene: TRBV9
D gene: .
CDR3 protein: CASSVGRGFSSTDTQYF
CDR3 DNA: TGTGCCAGCAGCGTAGGTCGGGGTTTCTCTAGCACAGATACGCAGTATTTT

J gene: TRBJ2-7
clone size: .
V gene: TRBV7-9
D gene: TRBD2
CDR3 protein: CASSSAGGPNEQYF
CDR3 DNA: TGTGCCAGCAGTTCGGCGGGAGGGCCGAACGAGCAGTACTTC